Listed below are T cell receptor beta chains from one sample, sequenced in a study of cytomegalovirus exposure and HLA in healthy donors. TCRdb's table, derived via immunoSEQ multiplex PCR, lists solely in-frame clones and lacks some. The sample includes approximately 160,000 clones, around 79% of them seen just once. Specimen: PBMCs. These TCRs come from a woman between 35 and 50 years old in good health and CMV-seropositive. Each CDR3 is given with its conserved first and last residue. D genes are given only for firm matches. The size field is filled for only some rows; it gives once, few, many or a size class.

v_gene: TRBV7-8
d_gene: -
j_gene: TRBJ2-2
abundance: -
CDR3nt: TGTGCCAGCAGCTTAGTCTCATTAACTAGCTCCACCGGGGAGCTGTTTTTT
CDR3aa: CASSLVSLTSSTGELFF

v_gene: TRBV2
d_gene: -
j_gene: TRBJ2-6
abundance: -
CDR3nt: TGTGCCAGCAGTGTCCAGAGGGCTGGGGCCAACGTCCTGACTTTC
CDR3aa: CASSVQRAGANVLTF

v_gene: TRBV10-1
d_gene: TRBD2
j_gene: TRBJ2-7
abundance: -
CDR3nt: TGCGCCAGCACCCTAACGGGGAGGGCGAGCGAGCAGCACTTC
CDR3aa: CASTLTGRASEQHF

v_gene: TRBV7-9
d_gene: -
j_gene: TRBJ2-7
abundance: -
CDR3nt: TGTGCCAGCAGCTTTCAGGTCAGCTCCTACGAGCAGTACTTC
CDR3aa: CASSFQVSSYEQYF

v_gene: TRBV5-4
d_gene: -
j_gene: TRBJ2-2
abundance: -
CDR3nt: TGTGCCAGCAGCCCACAAAACCCATATACCGGGGAGCTGTTTTTT
CDR3aa: CASSPQNPYTGELFF

v_gene: TRBV7-9
d_gene: -
j_gene: TRBJ1-4
abundance: once
CDR3nt: TGTGCCAGCAGCCCCACAGGGAATGAAAAACTGTTTTTT
CDR3aa: CASSPTGNEKLFF

v_gene: TRBV4-1
d_gene: -
j_gene: TRBJ2-7
abundance: -
CDR3nt: TGCGCCAGCAGCCAAGCTTTCAGGGGCTACGAGCAGTACTTC
CDR3aa: CASSQAFRGYEQYF

v_gene: TRBV7-2
d_gene: -
j_gene: TRBJ2-7
abundance: -
CDR3nt: TGTGCCAGCAGCTCGTACGGCTCCTACGAGCAGTACTTC
CDR3aa: CASSSYGSYEQYF

v_gene: TRBV28
d_gene: -
j_gene: TRBJ1-4
abundance: -
CDR3nt: TGTGCCAGCACTAATTCGGGGAAAACTAATGAAAAACTGTTTTTT
CDR3aa: CASTNSGKTNEKLFF

v_gene: TRBV19
d_gene: -
j_gene: TRBJ2-1
abundance: -
CDR3nt: TGTGCCAGTAGTATTCAGGGGAGGGGGGATGAGCAGTTCTTC
CDR3aa: CASSIQGRGDEQFF

v_gene: TRBV7-9
d_gene: -
j_gene: TRBJ1-2
abundance: -
CDR3nt: TGTGCCAGCAGCTCCAGGGCCTCTAACTATGGCTACACCTTC
CDR3aa: CASSSRASNYGYTF

v_gene: TRBV11-2
d_gene: TRBD2
j_gene: TRBJ2-7
abundance: -
CDR3nt: TGTGCCAGCAGCGTGGCGGGAGGATACGAGCAGTACTTC
CDR3aa: CASSVAGGYEQYF

v_gene: TRBV5-4
d_gene: TRBD2
j_gene: TRBJ2-4
abundance: -
CDR3nt: TGTGCCAGCAGCTTGCAGCTAGCGGGAGTCCGAAACATTCAGTACTTC
CDR3aa: CASSLQLAGVRNIQYF

v_gene: TRBV5-4
d_gene: TRBD2
j_gene: TRBJ2-1
abundance: -
CDR3nt: TGTGCCAGCAGCATTCGACTAGCGGGATACAATGAGCAGTTCTTC
CDR3aa: CASSIRLAGYNEQFF

v_gene: TRBV4-1
d_gene: -
j_gene: TRBJ1-5
abundance: few
CDR3nt: TGCGCCAGCAGCCAAGATCACAGCTATAGCAATCAGCCCCAGCATTTT
CDR3aa: CASSQDHSYSNQPQHF

v_gene: TRBV5-1
d_gene: TRBD2
j_gene: TRBJ2-3
abundance: -
CDR3nt: TGCGCCAGCAGCTATCTTGGACTAGCGGGGAGGAGCACAGATACGCAGTATTTT
CDR3aa: CASSYLGLAGRSTDTQYF

v_gene: TRBV2
d_gene: TRBD1
j_gene: TRBJ1-2
abundance: few
CDR3nt: TGTGCCAGCAGTGACCACGGACAGGACTATGGCTACACCTTC
CDR3aa: CASSDHGQDYGYTF

v_gene: TRBV4-3
d_gene: -
j_gene: TRBJ1-2
abundance: -
CDR3nt: TGCGCCAGCAGCCAAGAGAAAGCGCAGGCTCCGGGAGACTATGGCTACACCTTC
CDR3aa: CASSQEKAQAPGDYGYTF

v_gene: TRBV4-3
d_gene: -
j_gene: TRBJ1-2
abundance: -
CDR3nt: TGCGCCAGCAGCCAAGATCAGGGTAACTATGGCTACACCTTC
CDR3aa: CASSQDQGNYGYTF

v_gene: TRBV6-5
d_gene: TRBD1
j_gene: TRBJ1-1
abundance: -
CDR3nt: TGTGCCAGCACCCGGACAGGAGCGGCGAACACTGAAGCTTTCTTT
CDR3aa: CASTRTGAANTEAFF

v_gene: TRBV11-2
d_gene: -
j_gene: TRBJ1-1
abundance: once
CDR3nt: TGTGCCAGCAGCTTAGCCGGGGGGGTTCTTGTCGGGATGAACACTGAAGCTTTCTTT
CDR3aa: CASSLAGGVLVGMNTEAFF

v_gene: TRBV2
d_gene: TRBD2
j_gene: TRBJ2-5
abundance: -
CDR3nt: TGTGCCAGCACCGTAGGGCTAGCGGGAGAGACCCAGTACTTC
CDR3aa: CASTVGLAGETQYF

v_gene: TRBV7-2
d_gene: TRBD2
j_gene: TRBJ2-1
abundance: -
CDR3nt: TGTGCCAGCAACCTACGGGAGGGCCTCTACAATGAGCAGTTCTTC
CDR3aa: CASNLREGLYNEQFF

v_gene: TRBV18
d_gene: -
j_gene: TRBJ2-2
abundance: -
CDR3nt: TGTGCCAGCTCACCCGGACTCACCGGGGAGCTGTTTTTT
CDR3aa: CASSPGLTGELFF

v_gene: TRBV4-1
d_gene: -
j_gene: TRBJ2-1
abundance: -
CDR3nt: TGCGCCAGCAGCCAAGGGTGGGTGACCGGGTACAATGAGCAGTTCTTC
CDR3aa: CASSQGWVTGYNEQFF

v_gene: TRBV4-3
d_gene: TRBD2
j_gene: TRBJ2-1
abundance: few
CDR3nt: TGCGCCAGCAGCCAAGTGCCGCTAGCGGGAGGATACTATGAGCAGTTCTTC
CDR3aa: CASSQVPLAGGYYEQFF

v_gene: TRBV6-5
d_gene: TRBD1
j_gene: TRBJ1-4
abundance: few
CDR3nt: TGTGCCAGCAGTTCACCTAGGACAGGGTTTGAAAAACTGTTTTTT
CDR3aa: CASSSPRTGFEKLFF

v_gene: TRBV19
d_gene: -
j_gene: TRBJ2-5
abundance: -
CDR3nt: TGTGCCAGTGGAGACAGCTTGCGAGAGACCCAGTACTTC
CDR3aa: CASGDSLRETQYF

v_gene: TRBV2
d_gene: -
j_gene: TRBJ2-3
abundance: -
CDR3nt: TGTGCCAGCAGTAGCGGAGATACGCAGTATTTT
CDR3aa: CASSSGDTQYF

v_gene: TRBV5-4
d_gene: TRBD1
j_gene: TRBJ2-1
abundance: -
CDR3nt: TGTGCCAGCAGCTTGGAAGGGACAGGGGGCAATGAGCAGTTCTTC
CDR3aa: CASSLEGTGGNEQFF

v_gene: TRBV5-1
d_gene: -
j_gene: TRBJ1-6
abundance: -
CDR3nt: TGCGCCAGCAGCTTCACCGGGCCCCTGGAGAGGGATTCACCCCTCCACTTT
CDR3aa: CASSFTGPLERDSPLHF

v_gene: TRBV30
d_gene: TRBD2
j_gene: TRBJ2-7
abundance: -
CDR3nt: TGTGCCTGGAGTCATCAGCGGGGGGGGGAGCAGTACTTC
CDR3aa: CAWSHQRGGEQYF

v_gene: TRBV28
d_gene: TRBD2
j_gene: TRBJ2-1
abundance: -
CDR3nt: TGTGCCAGCAGTCTCCGACTAGCGGGGGGCCATGAGCAGTTCTTC
CDR3aa: CASSLRLAGGHEQFF

v_gene: TRBV7-6
d_gene: -
j_gene: TRBJ2-3
abundance: -
CDR3nt: TGTGCCAGCAGCCCGACTCCTAGCACAGATACGCAGTATTTT
CDR3aa: CASSPTPSTDTQYF

v_gene: TRBV2
d_gene: -
j_gene: TRBJ1-1
abundance: -
CDR3nt: TGTGCCAGCTTAAGTGAGGGAATCGCTGAAGCTTTCTTT
CDR3aa: CASLSEGIAEAFF

v_gene: TRBV2
d_gene: -
j_gene: TRBJ2-1
abundance: few
CDR3nt: TGTGCCAGCACTCCCCTGATAATACCCCTCAATAGTGGCCGGAGCTCCTACAATGAGCAGTTCTTC
CDR3aa: CASTPLIIPLNSGRSSYNEQFF

v_gene: TRBV25-1
d_gene: -
j_gene: TRBJ2-7
abundance: -
CDR3nt: TGTGCCAGCAGTGAATACGGAACAGGGCTCACCTACGAGCAGTACTTC
CDR3aa: CASSEYGTGLTYEQYF